This T cell receptor beta chain is from a study of blood T cell repertoires in COVID-19. In the study overall: T cells, B-cell-depleted T cells, or PBMCs provided the cDNA or gDNA that served as material.

Clones were read by immunoSEQ multiplex PCR, and TCRdb kept only the in-frame ones, dropping some. The sample has 80,000 or so clones, approximately 86% seen once. This clone was recorded only once. The CDR3 spans 14 residues. Germline V gene data show CDR1 as SEHNR and CDR2 as FQNEAQ (reference sequence). After removal of 8 bases from V and 0 bases from J, the junction contained 4 bases not matched to a gene. The clonotype was recovered from a human donor in a cohort sampled during active COVID-19. The rearrangement uses TRBV7-9 and TRBJ2-3; 8 bases fit TRBD2. The sample was peripheral blood. CDR3 protein: CASLAGTSTDTQYF. CDR3 nucleotides: TGTGCCAGCTTAGCGGGGACTAGCACAGATACGCAGTATTTT.